The 19 T cell receptor beta chains given below trace back to one sample, sequenced in a study of shared clonotypes between healthy human individuals. The table came from immunoSEQ multiplex PCR; TCRdb's copy has only in-frame clones and leaves some out. The sample has 400,000 to 600,000 clones; roughly 77% are singletons. Input material: PBMCs. These receptors were taken from a woman in her 40s in good health. Some clones in this sample may be carry-over from other donors' samples.

This clone was detected many times. DNA for the CDR3: TGTGCCAGCAGCTTCGGTAGCGGGAGTGGTCAAGAGACCCAGTACTTC. Translating gives CASSFGSGSGQETQYF. V gene TRBV7-9 combines with J gene TRBJ2-5; 9 bases are a match to TRBD2. V shed 3 bases and J 2 bases; nucleotides not matched to a gene: 7. This CDR3 contains 16 residues. Looked up from germline, CDR1 is SEHNR and CDR2 is FQNEAQ (reference sequence). The full variable domain, its missing parts supplied by reference TRBV7-9 and TRBJ2-5, is DTGVSQNPRHKITKRGQNVTFRCDPISEHNRLYWYRQTLGQGPEFLTYFQNEAQLEKSRLLSDRFSAERPKGSFSTLEIQRTEQGDSAMYLCASSFGSGSGQETQYFGPGTRLLVL.

Concerning this clone itself: The identical CDR3 is also encoded by other nucleotide sequences in the sample. CDR3 residues: CASSGTVQETQYF. The CDR3 DNA reads TGTGCCAGCAGTGGGACAGTCCAAGAGACCCAGTACTTC. The rearrangement uses TRBV6-1 and TRBJ2-5, with a possible D match to TRBD1 (6 bases). Germline loops: CDR1 MNHNS, CDR2 SASEGT. The CDR3 length is 13 residues. Trimming left V 4 bases short and J 1 base short, with 7 bases between.

This clone was seen just once. The J gene is TRBJ1-1, the V gene TRBV6-6, with D possibly being TRBD1 (6 bases). There are 13 residues in the CDR3. Trimming removed 3 bases from V and 8 bases from J, with 13 bases in between. The V gene's germline CDR1 is MNHNY and CDR2 SVGAGI (reference sequence). In nucleotides, the CDR3 is TGTGCCAGCAGTTATCCGGGGGCCTCCGAAGCTTTCTTT. Residues: CASSYPGASEAFF.

The chain carries TRBV5-5 and TRBJ2-7; D unresolved. CDR1 SGHKS and CDR2 YYEKEE come from the germline V gene (reference sequence). Trimming stripped 1 base from V and 2 bases from J, with 4 bases between. This CDR3 region has 12 residues. CDR3 bases: TGTGCCAGCAGCTTGCTAACCTACGAGCAGTACTTC. Translation gives CASSLLTYEQYF.

Concerning this clone: Within the sample, other DNA sequences also encode this same CDR3. V and J are TRBV7-2 and TRBJ2-1; 9 bases fit TRBD2. The CDR3 extends over 15 amino acids. CDR1 and CDR2 (germline): SGHTA, FQGNSA. V shed 2 bases, J shed 2 bases, and the junction held 1 base outside the gene matches. Here the CDR3 reads CASSLLAGAYNEQFF. The CDR3 region has the DNA TGTGCCAGCAGCTTATTAGCGGGAGCCTACAATGAGCAGTTCTTC.

This chain connects TRBV4-2 to TRBJ2-1; D gene ambiguous. The CDR3 loop spans 15 amino acids. The V end lost 5 bases, the J end lost 4 bases, and 15 bases lay between the germline ends. CDR1 is LGHNA and CDR2 is YNFKEQ in the germline V gene. The CDR3, as DNA: TGTGCCAGCAGCTCGCTGCTTGCCTATTACAATGAGCAGTTCTTC. Protein: CASSSLLAYYNEQFF.

The chain links TRBV2 to TRBJ2-5; 11 bases fit TRBD2. The V segment lost 5 bases and the J segment 4 bases; nucleotides outside the gene matches: 6. The length of the CDR3 is 15 residues. Germline CDR1 is SNHLY and CDR2 is FYNNEI. The CDR3 is CASSWLAGGGETQYF. The CDR3 DNA sequence: TGTGCCAGCAGTTGGCTAGCGGGAGGAGGAGAGACCCAGTACTTC.

The chain is built from TRBV7-9 and TRBJ2-7; D is perhaps TRBD1 (6 bases). The CDR3 totals 14 residues. Germline V lookup: CDR1 SEHNR, CDR2 FQNEAQ (reference sequence). Trimming left V 5 bases short and J 2 bases short, with 13 bases between. The CDR3 DNA sequence: TGTGCCAGCAGCCCAAACAGGGTTCCCTACGAGCAGTACTTC. Encoded protein: CASSPNRVPYEQYF.

The chain combines TRBV30 with TRBJ2-2; possible D gene TRBD2, 6 bases. Germline CDR1 reads GTSNPN; CDR2 reads SVGIG (reference sequence). The CDR3 extends over 16 amino acids. Trimming left V 1 base short and J 0 bases short, with 12 bases between. CDR3 bases: TGTGCCTGGAGTGGGGGACTTCTTTCGAACACCGGGGAGCTGTTTTTT. It encodes CAWSGGLLSNTGELFF.

This sequence joins TRBV27 and TRBJ2-3; 7 nucleotides match TRBD1. The CDR3 covers 15 residues. The V gene's germline CDR1 is MNHEY and CDR2 SMNVEV (reference sequence). V shed 3 bases, J shed 2 bases, and the junction held 5 bases outside the gene matches. The DNA for the CDR3 is TGTGCCAGCAGTTTTTGGGACAGATTCACAGATACGCAGTATTTT. Amino acids: CASSFWDRFTDTQYF.

Comments on this clone: This sample includes further DNA sequences coding for the same CDR3. The chain employs TRBV18 and TRBJ2-7; D ambiguous. Per germline, CDR1 KGHSH and CDR2 LQKENI. V was trimmed by 3 bases and J by 0 bases, leaving 3 bases between them. The CDR3 runs to 12 residues. CDR3 bases: TGTGCCAGCTCACCCGCCTCCTACGAGCAGTACTTC. This codes for CASSPASYEQYF.

This chain links TRBV2 with TRBJ2-7; D may be TRBD2 (5 bases). Trimming pared 6 bases from V and 5 bases from J, leaving 11 bases between. Germline assignment: CDR1 SNHLY and CDR2 FYNNEI. The CDR3 totals 12 residues. The DNA for the CDR3 is TGTGCCAGCAGGGACTCCCTAAACGAGCAGTACTTC. This encodes CASRDSLNEQYF.

This chain joins TRBV4-2 and TRBJ2-1, with D perhaps matching TRBD1 (6 bases). Germline CDR1 reads LGHNA; CDR2 reads YNFKEQ. CDR3 size: 12 residues. V was pared by 1 base and J by 12 bases, with 10 bases between. This CDR3 reads CASSQVDRPQFF. The CDR3 nucleotides are TGTGCCAGCAGCCAAGTGGACAGACCGCAGTTCTTC.

V is TRBV10-3 and J is TRBJ1-1; D may be TRBD1 (5 bases). The CDR3 length is 13 residues. Trimming stripped 7 bases from V and 1 base from J, with 10 bases between. Germline V gives CDR1 ENHRY, CDR2 SYGVKD. CDR3 in DNA: TGTGCCATCACCCAGGGCGAGAACACTGAAGCTTTCTTT. Translating it yields CAITQGENTEAFF.

J is TRBJ2-2 and V is TRBV6-1; D is ambiguous. Germline V gene data show CDR1 as MNHNS and CDR2 as SASEGT. V lost 4 bases, J lost 1 base, and 4 bases lay in between. The CDR3 contains 13 residues. CDR3 DNA sequence: TGTGCCAGCAGTGGACGGAACACCGGGGAGCTGTTTTTT. Residues: CASSGRNTGELFF.

The rearrangement uses TRBV28 and TRBJ2-7; maybe TRBD2 (6 bases). Deletions cut 6 bases from V and 4 bases from J, with 28 bases between. The CDR3 length is 18 residues. CDR1 and CDR2 from the germline V gene are MDHEN and SYDVKM. This CDR3 reads CASRQSRPGENKLYEQYF. CDR3 nucleotides: TGTGCCAGCAGGCAATCCCGCCCGGGGGAGAATAAACTTTACGAGCAGTACTTC.

The rearrangement links TRBV11-3 to TRBJ2-3; maybe TRBD2 (6 bases). The CDR3 consists of 15 residues. Germline CDR1 SGHNT, CDR2 YENEEA. The germline V and J ends were trimmed by 5 bases and 2 bases, with 14 bases remaining between them. The CDR3 DNA reads TGTGCCAGCAGCCCGGGACTCCCCAACACAGATACGCAGTATTTT. Translation: CASSPGLPNTDTQYF.

Concerning this clone: Given a much more abundant clone one base away, this may be a read error. The chain uses TRBV7-9 and TRBJ2-7; TRBD2 matches 14 bases. CDR1 is SEHNR and CDR2 is FQNEAQ in the germline V gene (reference sequence). The CDR3 spans 18 residues. DNA for the CDR3: TGTGCCAGCAGTCCCAGGGGGACTAGCGGGAGTTTGTTACACGAGCTGTACTTC. Translation: CASSPRGTSGSLLHELYF.

This clone is a singleton in its sample. The J gene is TRBJ1-5, the V gene TRBV5-1; D call uncertain. Trimming removed 0 bases from V and 3 bases from J, with 7 bases in between. CDR3 size: 14 residues. CDR1 SGHRS and CDR2 YFSETQ come from the germline V gene. CDR3 coding DNA: TGCGCCAGCAGCTTGGGGGAGGCCAATCAGCCCCAGCATTTT. Translated: CASSLGEANQPQHF.